The T cell receptor (beta chain) under discussion was sequenced for a study of T cells in Graves' hyperthyroidism and ophthalmopathy. Study findings and constraints: Expanded thyroid clonotypes (above 0.001) were mostly also found in blood.

In the case of this clonotype: The target antigen is unknown.

This CDR3 spans 15 amino acids. V lost 0 bases, J lost 5 bases, and 3 bases stayed unmatched. Germline CDR1 DFQATT, CDR2 SNEGSKA (reference sequence). Amplified TCR beta CDR3 regions derived from RNA transcripts. First-round RT-PCR of the TCR CDR3 relied on the HTBI primer set. TCRdb itself ran the multiplex PCR reads through MiXCR, one entry per CDR3 protein. The sample has almost 600,000 distinct CDR3 sequences, about 45% seen once. Diagnosis of hyperthyroidism was new in patients aged 18 to 65, and its duration was under 2 months. Patients having uncontrolled infection, another autoimmune disease, pregnancy or lactation were not included.

The chain carries TRBV20-1 and TRBJ2-1, with 11 bases aligning to TRBD2. The receptor was derived from a woman under 30 with Graves' hyperthyroidism. Sequencing input: peripheral blood or thyroid tissue (not recorded which). In nucleotides, the CDR3 is TGCAGTGCTAGAGATCGACTAGCGGGACACAATGAGCAGTTCTTC. This gives the protein CSARDRLAGHNEQFF.